This TCR beta chain was captured in a study of graft-versus-host responses after intestinal transplantation. As for the study in general: Tacrolimus plus steroids were given to all recipients for about three years, preceded by anti-thymocyte globulin induction.

Study-wide findings and caveats: Early post-transplant HvG declines showed an association with peak circulating GvH clone levels. Individuals carrying graft-donor T cell macrochimerism showed high graft-versus-host to host-versus-graft clonal ratios in allografts.

Regarding this clone: The target antigen is unknown.

TCRdb keeps only in-frame clones here, not all; method: immunoSEQ multiplex PCR. The profile shows tens of thousands of clones, almost 90% of them singletons. This clonotype was obtained from a human donor who received an intestinal transplant. Specimen: unstimulated CD4+ T cells sorted from spleen or lymph node cells, collected before intestinal transplant.

The DNA for the CDR3 is TGTGCCAGCTCACCCCAACAGGGTACCAGTGAAGCTTTCTTT. This codes for CASSPQQGTSEAFF. V and J are TRBV18 and TRBJ1-1; D is possibly TRBD1 (6 bases). V lost 3 bases, J lost 7 bases, and 15 bases lay in between. Germline V gene sequence: CDR1 KGHSH, CDR2 LQKENI. CDR3 length: 14 amino acids.